These 32 T cell receptor beta chains were sequenced from one sample in a study of T cell responses to AZD1222 COVID-19 vaccine. Generated by immunoSEQ multiplex PCR, the TCRdb table keeps only in-frame clones and is missing some. This sample yields tens of thousands of clones, of which 65% to 85% are seen a single time; 26% belongs to the top ten. Sequences were derived from peripheral blood, sampled 28 days after the second AZD1222 dose. The receptors stem from an adult who received the AZD1222 COVID-19 vaccine.

The rearrangement links TRBV7-2 to TRBJ2-7; D is ambiguous. Germline-derived CDR1 and CDR2 are SGHTA and FQGNSA. The CDR3 consists of 14 residues. Trimming pared 5 bases from V and 0 bases from J, leaving 11 bases between. CDR3 DNA sequence: TGTGCCAGCAGCACTGGACGGGTCTCCTACGAGCAGTACTTC. Amino acid sequence: CASSTGRVSYEQYF.

The rearrangement links TRBV27 to TRBJ2-1, with TRBD2 matching 7 bases. The germline CDR1 and CDR2 sequences are MNHEY and SMNVEV (reference sequence). CDR3 length equals 15 residues. V was pared by 5 bases and J by 0 bases, with 4 bases of the junction left unmatched. The CDR3 sequence is CASSLLAVSYNEQFF. CDR3 nucleotide sequence: TGTGCCAGCAGTCTCCTAGCGGTCTCCTACAATGAGCAGTTCTTC.

The chain carries TRBV6-2 or TRBV6-3 and TRBJ2-2, with 8 bases matching TRBD1. The germline V gene encodes CDR1 MNHEY and CDR2 SVGEGT. V shed 5 bases, J shed 4 bases, and the junction held 3 bases outside the gene matches. This CDR3 has 14 amino acids. Written as DNA, the CDR3 is TGTGCCAGCAGTCGAACAGGGGGCACCGGGGAGCTGTTTTTT. Its protein is CASSRTGGTGELFF.

The V call is TRBV18, the J call TRBJ2-2; 7 nucleotides match TRBD1. V gave up 6 bases and J gave up 5 bases; unmatched junction bases: 15. In germline, CDR1 is KGHSH, CDR2 LQKENI. The CDR3 is 17 amino acids. The CDR3 bases are TGTGCCAGCTCTCCCAGGGGGACAGTGGAGGCTACCGGGGAGCTGTTTTTT. This codes for CASSPRGTVEATGELFF.

V is TRBV14 and J is TRBJ2-7; 8 bases fit TRBD2. V lost 0 bases, J lost 4 bases, and 20 bases stayed unmatched. CDR3 length: 20 amino acids. CDR1 is SGHDN, CDR2 FVKESK, per germline. The CDR3 reads CASSQEGYGLLGAGEYEQYF. The DNA of the CDR3 is TGTGCCAGCAGCCAAGAAGGTTATGGACTATTAGGAGCGGGAGAATACGAGCAGTACTTC.

In its sample, this clone was seen a few times. The chain combines TRBV3-1 (or the pseudogene TRBV3-2) with TRBJ1-5; D might be TRBD1 (5 bases). CDR1 and CDR2 (germline): LGHDT, YNNKEL (reference sequence). The CDR3 spans 15 residues. The V end lost 4 bases, the J end lost 4 bases, and 14 bases lay between the germline ends. Here the CDR3 reads CASSPSGGGNQPQHF. CDR3 coding DNA: TGTGCCAGCAGCCCCAGTGGTGGGGGGAATCAGCCCCAGCATTTT.

The chain couples TRBV6-6 to TRBJ2-3; D remains unclear. V gave up 0 bases and J gave up 0 bases, with 4 bases separating them. CDR3 length: 14 amino acids. The V gene's germline CDR1 is MNHNY and CDR2 SVGAGI (reference sequence). This chain's CDR3 is CASSYSASTDTQYF. For the CDR3, the DNA is TGTGCCAGCAGTTACTCGGCCAGCACAGATACGCAGTATTTT.

CDR3 bases: TGTGCCACCAGCAGTTTGTCAGGGTCGGCTAGCGGGAGGATGCGTGACGAGCAGTACTTC. Its translation is CATSSLSGSASGRMRDEQYF. The genes are TRBV15 and TRBJ2-7; TRBD2 matches 11 bases. The V and J ends lost 3 bases and 5 bases, in that order; junction bases with no gene match: 21. Per germline, CDR1 LNHNV and CDR2 YYDKDF (reference sequence). There are 20 residues in the CDR3.

The chain joins TRBV28 to TRBJ1-1; no clear D gene. The CDR3 contains 14 residues. Looked up from germline, CDR1 is MDHEN and CDR2 is SYDVKM. Trimming left V 3 bases short and J 2 bases short, with 10 bases between. The DNA of the CDR3 is TGTGCCAGCAGTTTGGGGAACAGTAACACTGAAGCTTTCTTT. Translating it yields CASSLGNSNTEAFF. Combining the CDR3 with reference TRBV28 and TRBJ1-1 gives the whole variable domain DVKVTQSSRYLVKRTGEKVFLECVQDMDHENMFWYRQDPGLGLRLIYFSYDVKMKEKGDIPEGYSVSREKKERFSLILESASTNQTSMYLCASSLGNSNTEAFFGQGTRLTVV.

The rearrangement links TRBV7-9 to TRBJ2-5; 7 positions agree with TRBD1. Germline assignment: CDR1 SEHNR and CDR2 FQNEAQ (reference sequence). The CDR3 extends over 15 amino acids. V shed 5 bases and J 5 bases; nucleotides not matched to a gene: 11. The CDR3 DNA is TGTGCCAGCAGCCCGAGACAGGGCCAGAGGGAGACCCAGTACTTC. Amino acid sequence: CASSPRQGQRETQYF. Combining the CDR3 with reference TRBV7-9 and TRBJ2-5 gives the whole variable domain DTGVSQNPRHKITKRGQNVTFRCDPISEHNRLYWYRQTLGQGPEFLTYFQNEAQLEKSRLLSDRFSAERPKGSFSTLEIQRTEQGDSAMYLCASSPRQGQRETQYFGPGTRLLVL.

The CDR3 DNA reads TGTGCCAGCCGCACAGGAGGTGGAGGCTACACCTTC. It translates to CASRTGGGGYTF. J is TRBJ1-2 and V is TRBV2; D may be TRBD1 (5 bases). The CDR3 spans 12 residues. Trimming left V 8 bases short and J 8 bases short, with 15 bases between. Germline lookup yields CDR1 SNHLY and CDR2 FYNNEI.

The chain has TRBV9 and TRBJ2-7; D remains unclear. The V end was cut by 2 bases, the J end by 7 bases, with 13 bases between. The CDR3 totals 13 residues. Germline CDR1 SGDLS, CDR2 YYNGEE. The CDR3 nucleotides are TGTGCCAGCAGCGTTATGGGGTTTGGGGAGCAGTACTTC. Protein sequence: CASSVMGFGEQYF.

The chain carries TRBV15 and TRBJ2-1; TRBD2 matches 8 bases. V lost 4 bases to trimming and J lost 3 bases; unmatched junction nucleotides: 2. The V gene's germline CDR1 is LNHNV and CDR2 YYDKDF (reference sequence). This CDR3 is built from 14 residues. The CDR3 sequence: CATSTLADYNEQFF. Here the CDR3 DNA reads TGTGCCACCAGCACACTAGCGGACTACAATGAGCAGTTCTTC. Full variable domain (rest looked up from reference TRBV15 and TRBJ2-1): DAMVIQNPRYQVTQFGKPVTLSCSQTLNHNVMYWYQQKSSQAPKLLFHYYDKDFNNEADTPDNFQSRRPNTSFCFLDIRSPGLGDTAMYLCATSTLADYNEQFFGPGTRLTVL.

The chain employs TRBV28 and TRBJ2-1; D is possibly TRBD1 (5 bases). Germline V gene lookup returns CDR1 MDHEN and CDR2 SYDVKM. The CDR3 length is 11 residues. Trimming removed 2 bases from V and 10 bases from J, with 6 bases in between. In DNA form, the CDR3 reads TGTGCCAGCAGTTTACGGACAGAGCAGTTCTTC. Protein sequence: CASSLRTEQFF.

In DNA form, the CDR3 reads TGTGCCATAGGGGACGGTACCTACGAGCAGTACTTC. This sequence encodes CAIGDGTYEQYF. The chain uses TRBV10-3 and TRBJ2-7; D may correspond to TRBD1 or TRBD2 (5 bases each). Germline values: CDR1 ENHRY, CDR2 SYGVKD. CDR3 length equals 12 residues. V was shortened by 9 bases and J by 2 bases, with 11 bases between the two germline ends.

The CDR3 is CALKGAAYEQYF. In DNA form, the CDR3 reads TGTGCCCTTAAAGGGGCAGCCTACGAGCAGTACTTC. The chain carries TRBV30 and TRBJ2-7, with D tentatively TRBD1 (5 bases). Germline lookup yields CDR1 GTSNPN and CDR2 SVGIG (reference sequence). V lost 8 bases to trimming and J lost 2 bases, with 13 bases between them. CDR3 length: 12 amino acids.

This clone has just a few counts. J is TRBJ1-4 and V is TRBV3-1 (or the pseudogene TRBV3-2); tentatively, D is TRBD1 (6 bases). V lost 4 bases, J lost 3 bases, and 15 bases lay in between. Per germline, CDR1 LGHDT and CDR2 YNNKEL (reference sequence). The CDR3 covers 16 residues. In nucleotides, the CDR3 is TGTGCCAGCAGCCTAACCGACAGGAGGTCTAATGAAAAACTGTTTTTT. Its translation: CASSLTDRRSNEKLFF.

This clone was seen a handful of times. The V gene is TRBV28, the J gene TRBJ1-5, with D maybe TRBD1 (6 bases). CDR1 is MDHEN, CDR2 SYDVKM, per germline. Trimming shortened V by 2 bases and J by 6 bases, and 11 bases separated the two germline ends. The CDR3 covers 14 residues. The CDR3 loop is CASSLGGPVQPQHF. The CDR3 nucleotides read TGTGCCAGCAGTTTAGGGGGGCCAGTTCAGCCCCAGCATTTT.

The sample holds one count of this clone. The chain joins TRBV7-3 to TRBJ2-3, with D possibly matching TRBD1 (6 bases). The V gene's germline CDR1 is SGHTA and CDR2 FQGTGA. The CDR3 is made up of 16 amino acids. V was clipped by 3 bases and J by 0 bases, with 13 bases between them. The CDR3 reads CASSFGNRVSTDTQYF. CDR3 sequence (DNA): TGTGCCAGCAGCTTTGGCAACAGGGTTAGCACAGATACGCAGTATTTT.

The chain combines TRBV2 with TRBJ2-7; the D is unclear. Trimming cost V 5 bases and J 0 bases, with 11 bases left between them. Germline V lookup: CDR1 SNHLY, CDR2 FYNNEI. There are 14 residues in the CDR3. The CDR3 DNA follows: TGTGCCAGCAGTTCCGATATGATCTCCTACGAGCAGTACTTC. Amino acids: CASSSDMISYEQYF.

The V and J genes are TRBV28 and TRBJ1-3; TRBD1 is a possible D gene (6 bases). This CDR3 spans 14 amino acids. Germline loops: CDR1 MDHEN, CDR2 SYDVKM. Trimming left V 4 bases short and J 7 bases short, with 14 bases between. The CDR3 DNA sequence: TGTGCCAGCAGTTCCCCGAGGGGGTGGAACACCATATATTTT. This encodes CASSSPRGWNTIYF.

This sequence joins TRBV19 and TRBJ2-5; maybe TRBD1 (6 bases). The germline CDR1 and CDR2 sequences are LNHDA and SQIVND (reference sequence). CDR3 length equals 15 residues. Trimming stripped 9 bases from V and 1 base from J, with 18 bases between. The chain's CDR3 is CASTPGQSGQETQYF. The CDR3 region has the DNA TGTGCCAGCACGCCGGGACAATCCGGCCAAGAGACCCAGTACTTC.

The DNA of the CDR3 is TGTGCCAGCAGGTCTGGACAGGGTAATTCACCCCTCCACTTT. Its protein product is CASRSGQGNSPLHF. V gene TRBV28 combines with J gene TRBJ1-6; the match to TRBD1 covers 8 bases. This CDR3 has 14 residues. Looked up from germline, CDR1 is MDHEN and CDR2 is SYDVKM. V shed 6 bases and J 6 bases; nucleotides not matched to a gene: 4.

The chain couples TRBV6-5 to TRBJ2-1; 13 nucleotides agree with TRBD2. J gave up 12 bases and V 4 bases, and 6 bases lay outside the gene matches. CDR3 length: 14 residues. Germline V gives CDR1 MNHEY, CDR2 SVGAGI. In DNA form, the CDR3 reads TGTGCCAGCAGTTTCGGGACTAGCGGGATAGGGCAGTTCTTC. It codes for CASSFGTSGIGQFF.

The rearrangement joins TRBV15 to TRBJ2-3; D uncertain. The CDR3 contains 14 residues. Trimming left V 1 base short and J 2 bases short, with 7 bases between. Per germline, CDR1 LNHNV and CDR2 YYDKDF (reference sequence). CDR3 DNA: TGTGCCACCAGCAGAGGGGTGATCACAGATACGCAGTATTTT. Amino acids: CATSRGVITDTQYF.

The chain has TRBV29-1 and TRBJ1-1; D call uncertain. Germline V gene data show CDR1 as SQVTM and CDR2 as ANQGSEA. V was cut by 4 bases and J by 5 bases, with 14 bases left in between. The CDR3 length is 13 residues. The CDR3 sequence: CSVGRGKGTEAFF. The CDR3 DNA follows: TGCAGCGTTGGCCGGGGAAAAGGAACTGAAGCTTTCTTT.

The chain joins TRBV28 to TRBJ2-4, with D perhaps TRBD1 (6 bases). This CDR3 is 14 amino acids long. From germline, CDR1 is MDHEN and CDR2 SYDVKM. Trimming left V 7 bases short and J 4 bases short, with 14 bases between. CDR3 nucleotide sequence: TGTGCCAGCACCACTGCAGGGGCTAAAAACATTCAGTACTTC. As protein: CASTTAGAKNIQYF.

This clone was seen more than once but under ten times. This sequence joins TRBV10-3 and TRBJ1-3; 8 bases match TRBD1. CDR1 is ENHRY and CDR2 is SYGVKD in the germline V gene. The CDR3 contains 16 residues. The trim removed 0 bases at V and 4 bases at J, leaving 5 bases unmatched. The CDR3 DNA sequence: TGTGCCATCAGTGAGTCGACTCAGGGGGCCGGAAACACCATATATTTT. It is translated as CAISESTQGAGNTIYF.

This CDR3 reads CSVEATGGWMFF. CDR3 nucleotides: TGCAGCGTTGAAGCAACAGGGGGGTGGATGTTTTTT. The chain combines TRBV29-1 with TRBJ1-4; 8 bases fit TRBD1. This CDR3 comprises 12 residues. Trimming took 1 base from V and 15 from J; bases not matched to a gene: 7. Germline CDR1 reads SQVTM; CDR2 reads ANQGSEA.

This clone was seen a handful of times. The genes are TRBV7-2 and TRBJ2-7; D not resolved. V dropped 5 bases and J dropped 7 bases, with 15 bases sitting between them. The CDR3 has 13 residues. Germline lookup yields CDR1 SGHTA and CDR2 FQGNSA. CDR3 in amino acids: CASSQGRPGEQYF. The CDR3 nucleotides read TGTGCCAGCAGCCAAGGACGGCCCGGTGAGCAGTACTTC.

This clone was seen more than once but under ten times. V usage is TRBV19 and J usage is TRBJ1-3; no reliable D call. V lost 6 bases and J 0 bases, leaving 9 bases between the germline ends. Per the germline V gene, CDR1 is LNHDA and CDR2 is SQIVND (reference sequence). The CDR3 is made up of 14 amino acids. CDR3 protein: CASRRGISGNTIYF. CDR3 DNA: TGTGCCAGTAGACGGGGAATCTCTGGAAACACCATATATTTT. The full variable domain, completed using reference TRBV19 and TRBJ1-3, is DGGITQSPKYLFRKEGQNVTLSCEQNLNHDAMYWYRQDPGQGLRLIYYSQIVNDFQKGDIAEGYSVSREKKESFPLTVTSAQKNPTAFYLCASRRGISGNTIYFGEGSWLTVV.

J is TRBJ1-5 and V is TRBV12-3 or TRBV12-4, with a possible D match to TRBD1 (6 bases). Trimming stripped 7 bases from V and 7 bases from J, with 11 bases between. This CDR3 is built from 12 residues. Here the CDR3 reads CASNQGSQPQHF. The CDR3 coding sequence is TGTGCCAGCAACCAGGGGTCCCAGCCCCAGCATTTT.